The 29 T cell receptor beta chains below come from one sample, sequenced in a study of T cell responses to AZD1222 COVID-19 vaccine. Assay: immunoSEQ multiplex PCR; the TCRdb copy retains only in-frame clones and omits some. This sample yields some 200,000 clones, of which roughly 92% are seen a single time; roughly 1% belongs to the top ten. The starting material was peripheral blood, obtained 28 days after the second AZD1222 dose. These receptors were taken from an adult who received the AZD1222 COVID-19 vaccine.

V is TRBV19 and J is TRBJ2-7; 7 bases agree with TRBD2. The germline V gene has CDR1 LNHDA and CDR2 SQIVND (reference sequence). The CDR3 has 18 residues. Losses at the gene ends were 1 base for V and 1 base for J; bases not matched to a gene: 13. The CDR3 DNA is TGTGCCAGTAGTATAGCCCTGCCTAGCGGTTGGGAATCCTACGAGCAGTACTTC. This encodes CASSIALPSGWESYEQYF.

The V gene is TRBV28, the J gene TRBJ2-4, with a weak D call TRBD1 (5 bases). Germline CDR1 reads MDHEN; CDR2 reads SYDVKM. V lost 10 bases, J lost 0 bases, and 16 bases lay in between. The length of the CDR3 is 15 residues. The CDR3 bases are TGTGCCACCCGCCTAGTGGGGCTAGCCAAAAACATTCAGTACTTC. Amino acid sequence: CATRLVGLAKNIQYF.

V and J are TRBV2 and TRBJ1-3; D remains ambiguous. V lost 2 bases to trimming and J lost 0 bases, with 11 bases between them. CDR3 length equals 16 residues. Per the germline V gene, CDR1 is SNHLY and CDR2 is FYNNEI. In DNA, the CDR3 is TGTGCCAGCAGTGAACTCTCAGTGGCCTCTGGAAACACCATATATTTT. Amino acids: CASSELSVASGNTIYF.

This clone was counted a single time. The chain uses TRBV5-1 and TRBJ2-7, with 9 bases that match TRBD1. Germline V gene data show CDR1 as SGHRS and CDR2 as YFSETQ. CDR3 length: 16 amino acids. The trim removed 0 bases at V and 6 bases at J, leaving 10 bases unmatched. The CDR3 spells CASSLGPGTGKAEQYF. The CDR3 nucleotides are TGCGCCAGCAGCTTGGGACCCGGGACAGGGAAGGCCGAGCAGTACTTC.

Written as DNA, the CDR3 is TGTGCTAGTGGTTTGGGACTTGATTCACCCCTCCACTTT. Its translation: CASGLGLDSPLHF. This chain uses TRBV12-5 with TRBJ1-6, with D unresolved. The CDR3 is made up of 13 amino acids. The germline gives CDR1 LGHNT, CDR2 FRNRAP. Trimming took 1 base from V and 8 from J, leaving 6 bases between them.

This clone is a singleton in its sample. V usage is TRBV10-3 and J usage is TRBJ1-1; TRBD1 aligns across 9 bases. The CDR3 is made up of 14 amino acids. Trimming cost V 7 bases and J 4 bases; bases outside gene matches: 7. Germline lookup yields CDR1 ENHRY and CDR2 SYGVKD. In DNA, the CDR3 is TGTGCCATCAACCCGGGACAGGGAATCACTGAAGCTTTCTTT. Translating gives CAINPGQGITEAFF.

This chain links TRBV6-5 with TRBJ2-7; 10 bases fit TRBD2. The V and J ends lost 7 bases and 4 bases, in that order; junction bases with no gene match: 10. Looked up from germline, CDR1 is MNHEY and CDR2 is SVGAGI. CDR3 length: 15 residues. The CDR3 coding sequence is TGTGCCAGCAACCCTAGCGGGGGCATTACATACGAGCAGTACTTC. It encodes CASNPSGGITYEQYF.

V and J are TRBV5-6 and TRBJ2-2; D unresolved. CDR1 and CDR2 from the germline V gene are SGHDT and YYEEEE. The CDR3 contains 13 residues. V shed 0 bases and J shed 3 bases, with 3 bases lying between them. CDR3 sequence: CASSLGYTGELFF. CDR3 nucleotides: TGTGCCAGCAGCTTGGGGTACACCGGGGAGCTGTTTTTT.

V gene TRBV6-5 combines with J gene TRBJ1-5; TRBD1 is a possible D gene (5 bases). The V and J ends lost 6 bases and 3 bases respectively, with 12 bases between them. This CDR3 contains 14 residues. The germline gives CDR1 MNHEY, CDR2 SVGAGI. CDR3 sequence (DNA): TGTGCCAGCAGGCCCCCGGGACCCAATCAGCCCCAGCATTTT. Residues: CASRPPGPNQPQHF.

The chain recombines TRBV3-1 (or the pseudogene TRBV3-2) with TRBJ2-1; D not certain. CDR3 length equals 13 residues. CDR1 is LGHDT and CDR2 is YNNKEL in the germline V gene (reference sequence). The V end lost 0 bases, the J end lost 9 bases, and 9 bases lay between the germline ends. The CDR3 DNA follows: TGTGCCAGCAGCCAAGATTTCGCAAGTGAGCAGTTCTTC. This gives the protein CASSQDFASEQFF.

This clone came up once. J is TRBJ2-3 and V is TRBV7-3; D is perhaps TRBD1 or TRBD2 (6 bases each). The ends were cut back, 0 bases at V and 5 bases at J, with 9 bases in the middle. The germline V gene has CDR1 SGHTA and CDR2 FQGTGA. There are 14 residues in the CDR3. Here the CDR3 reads CASSLTGGRDTQYF. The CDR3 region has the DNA TGTGCCAGCAGCTTAACCGGGGGCAGAGATACGCAGTATTTT.

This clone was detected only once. This CDR3 reads CASRGDRAYEKLFF. The DNA for the CDR3 is TGTGCCAGCAGGGGGGACAGGGCGTACGAAAAACTGTTTTTT. The rearrangement uses TRBV6-5 and TRBJ1-4, with 9 bases lining up with TRBD1. The germline V gene encodes CDR1 MNHEY and CDR2 SVGAGI. V shed 6 bases and J 8 bases; nucleotides not matched to a gene: 7. This CDR3 spans 14 amino acids.

The CDR3 coding sequence is TGTGCCAGCAGTCTACCCTACCGGGACGTCATAGGGGCCGGGGAGCTGTTTTTT. This encodes CASSLPYRDVIGAGELFF. This sequence joins TRBV28 and TRBJ2-2, with D tentatively TRBD1 or TRBD2 (5 bases each). Germline V gene lookup returns CDR1 MDHEN and CDR2 SYDVKM. Trimming left V 5 bases short and J 6 bases short, with 25 bases between. The length of the CDR3 is 18 residues.

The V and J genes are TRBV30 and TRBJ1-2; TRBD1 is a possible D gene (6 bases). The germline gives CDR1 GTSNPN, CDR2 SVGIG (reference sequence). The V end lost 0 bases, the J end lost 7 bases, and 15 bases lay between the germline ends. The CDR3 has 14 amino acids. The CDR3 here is CAWSVGARGGGYTF. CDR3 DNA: TGTGCCTGGAGTGTAGGTGCCAGGGGCGGTGGCTACACCTTC.

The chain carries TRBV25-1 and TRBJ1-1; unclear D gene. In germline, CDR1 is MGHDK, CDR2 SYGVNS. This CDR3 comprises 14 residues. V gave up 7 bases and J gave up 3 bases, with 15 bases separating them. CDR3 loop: CASTGPGWDTEAFF. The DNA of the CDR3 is TGTGCCAGCACCGGCCCGGGCTGGGACACTGAAGCTTTCTTT.

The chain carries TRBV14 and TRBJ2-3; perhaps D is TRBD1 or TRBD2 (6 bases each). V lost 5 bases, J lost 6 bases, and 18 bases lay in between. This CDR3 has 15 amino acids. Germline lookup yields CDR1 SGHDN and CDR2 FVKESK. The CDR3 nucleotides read TGTGCCAGCAGCAGGCAGGGGAGGATATCGGATACGCAGTATTTT. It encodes CASSRQGRISDTQYF.

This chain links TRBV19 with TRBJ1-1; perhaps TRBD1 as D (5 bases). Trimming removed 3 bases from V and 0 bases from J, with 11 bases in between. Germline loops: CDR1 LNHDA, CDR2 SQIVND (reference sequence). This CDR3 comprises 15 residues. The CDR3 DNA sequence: TGTGCCAGTAGTATCTCCGGGACGGTGAACACTGAAGCTTTCTTT. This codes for CASSISGTVNTEAFF.

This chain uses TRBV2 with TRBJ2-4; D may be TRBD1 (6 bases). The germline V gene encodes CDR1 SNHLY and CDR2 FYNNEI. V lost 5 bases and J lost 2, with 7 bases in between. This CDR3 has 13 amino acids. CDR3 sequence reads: CASSWDTKNIQYF. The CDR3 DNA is TGTGCCAGCAGTTGGGACACCAAAAACATTCAGTACTTC. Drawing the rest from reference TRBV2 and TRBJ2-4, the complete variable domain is EPEVTQTPSHQVTQMGQEVILRCVPISNHLYFYWYRQILGQKVEFLVSFYNNEISEKSEIFDDQFSVERPDGSNFTLKIRSTKLEDSAMYFCASSWDTKNIQYFGAGTRLSVL.

CDR3 protein: CASSEQGQVTYEQYF. CDR3 nucleotides: TGTGCCAGCAGTGAACAGGGACAGGTTACCTACGAGCAGTACTTC. The chain recombines TRBV6-1 with TRBJ2-7; 8 nucleotides match TRBD1. The CDR3 sequence is 15 residues long. Germline V gives CDR1 MNHNS, CDR2 SASEGT. Trimming at V came to 2 bases and at J to 2 bases, leaving 5 bases not matched to a gene.

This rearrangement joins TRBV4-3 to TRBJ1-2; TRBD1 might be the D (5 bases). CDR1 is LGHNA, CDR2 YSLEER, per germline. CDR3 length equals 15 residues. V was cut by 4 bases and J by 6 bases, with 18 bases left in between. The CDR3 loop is CASSLRAGNEDGYTF. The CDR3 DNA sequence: TGCGCCAGCAGCCTCAGGGCCGGGAACGAGGATGGCTACACCTTC.

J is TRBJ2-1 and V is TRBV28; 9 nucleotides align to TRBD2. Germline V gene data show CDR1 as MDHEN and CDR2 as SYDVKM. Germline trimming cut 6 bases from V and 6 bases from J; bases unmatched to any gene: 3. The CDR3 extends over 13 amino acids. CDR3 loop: CASRRGGANEQFF. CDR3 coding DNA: TGTGCCAGCAGGCGCGGGGGGGCCAATGAGCAGTTCTTC.

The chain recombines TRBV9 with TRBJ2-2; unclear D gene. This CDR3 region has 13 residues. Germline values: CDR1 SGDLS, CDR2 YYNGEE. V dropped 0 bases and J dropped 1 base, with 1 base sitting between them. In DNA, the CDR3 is TGTGCCAGCAGCGTAGAGAACACCGGGGAGCTGTTTTTT. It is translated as CASSVENTGELFF.

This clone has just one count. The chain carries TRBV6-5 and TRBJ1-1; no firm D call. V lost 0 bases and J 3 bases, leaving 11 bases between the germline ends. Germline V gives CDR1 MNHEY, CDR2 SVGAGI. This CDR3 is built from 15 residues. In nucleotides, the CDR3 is TGTGCCAGCAGTTACTCCCCCGGTGAAGACACTGAAGCTTTCTTT. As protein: CASSYSPGEDTEAFF.

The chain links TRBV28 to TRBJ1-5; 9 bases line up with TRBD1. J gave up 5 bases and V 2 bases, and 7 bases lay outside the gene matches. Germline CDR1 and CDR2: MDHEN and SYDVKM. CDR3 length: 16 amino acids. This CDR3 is CASSLESRTGDQPQHF. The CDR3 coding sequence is TGTGCCAGCAGTTTAGAATCCCGGACAGGGGATCAGCCCCAGCATTTT.

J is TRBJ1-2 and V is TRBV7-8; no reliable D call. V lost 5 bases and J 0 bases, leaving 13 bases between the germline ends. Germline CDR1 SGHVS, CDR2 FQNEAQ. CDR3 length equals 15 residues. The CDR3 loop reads CASSLGQVANYGYTF. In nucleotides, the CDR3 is TGTGCCAGCAGCCTAGGCCAGGTCGCTAACTATGGCTACACCTTC.

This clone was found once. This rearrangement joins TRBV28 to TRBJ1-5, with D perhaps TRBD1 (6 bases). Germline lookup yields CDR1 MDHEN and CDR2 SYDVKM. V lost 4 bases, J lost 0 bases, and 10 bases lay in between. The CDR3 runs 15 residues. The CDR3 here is CASSWTVDSNQPQHF. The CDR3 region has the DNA TGTGCCAGCAGTTGGACAGTAGATAGCAATCAGCCCCAGCATTTT.

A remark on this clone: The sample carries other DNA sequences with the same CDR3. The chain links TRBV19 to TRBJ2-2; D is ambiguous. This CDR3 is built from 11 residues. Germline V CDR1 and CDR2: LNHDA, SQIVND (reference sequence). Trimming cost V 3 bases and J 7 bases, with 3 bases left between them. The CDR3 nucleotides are TGTGCCAGTAGTATCGGCGGGGAGCTGTTTTTT. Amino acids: CASSIGGELFF.

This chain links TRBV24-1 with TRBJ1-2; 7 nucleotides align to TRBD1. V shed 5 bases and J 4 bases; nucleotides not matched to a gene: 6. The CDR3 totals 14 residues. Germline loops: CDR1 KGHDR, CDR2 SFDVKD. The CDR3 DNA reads TGTGCCACCAGTGGTAGGGGGCAAAGCTATGGCTACACCTTC. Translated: CATSGRGQSYGYTF.

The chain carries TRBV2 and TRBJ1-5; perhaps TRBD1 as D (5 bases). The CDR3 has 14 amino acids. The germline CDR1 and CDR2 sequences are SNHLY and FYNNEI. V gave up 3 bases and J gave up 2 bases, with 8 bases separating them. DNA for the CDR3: TGTGCCAGCAGTGATGGGGCAGGCAATCAGCCCCAGCATTTT. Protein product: CASSDGAGNQPQHF.